The 18 T cell receptor beta chains presented below share a single source sample, sequenced in a study of CD8 T cells in ankylosing spondylitis (dated by TCRdb to the late 2010s). Study-wide findings and limitations: Blood from ankylosing spondylitis patients appeared to be characterized by a TCR beta motif made up of fewer than ten highly homologous amino acid variants.

These receptors' antigens are unknown. The library was made by 5' RACE. The sequencing machine was an Illumina HiSeq 2500. TCRdb cleaned the public reads at Q25 with fastp, built clones with MiXCR and kept in-frame beta chains. Records with the same CDR3 protein are collapsed into one entry carrying the most frequent genes and DNA. The table for this sample lists about 400,000 distinct CDR3 sequences; around 22% of them were counted only once. The ten biggest clones cover about 17% of the sample. The sample taken for sequencing was blood, either unsorted or a sorted T cell fraction (not recorded which). The receptors were gathered from a male donor with ankylosing spondylitis.

The chain carries TRBV6-1 and TRBJ2-7; the D is unclear. V was pared by 9 bases and J by 2 bases, with 11 bases between. The CDR3 sequence is 12 residues long. CDR1 is MNHNS, CDR2 SASEGT, per germline. CDR3 nucleotides: TGTGCCAGTGACAACCCTGCCTACGAGCAGTACTTC. Encoded protein: CASDNPAYEQYF.

The CDR3 DNA follows: TGTGCCAGCAGTACACTTTATCAGGACAGGGATAGCAATCAGCCCCAGCATTTT. This codes for CASSTLYQDRDSNQPQHF. The V gene is TRBV28, the J gene TRBJ1-5; 8 positions agree with TRBD1. The CDR3 length is 18 residues. CDR1 and CDR2 (germline): MDHEN, SYDVKM. Trimming at V came to 5 bases and at J to 0 bases, leaving 12 bases not matched to a gene.

This chain links TRBV5-5 with TRBJ1-2; maybe TRBD1 (6 bases). Germline CDR1 is SGHKS and CDR2 is YYEKEE (reference sequence). This CDR3 is built from 15 residues. V was cut by 4 bases and J by 0 bases, with 13 bases left in between. The CDR3 reads CASSIGQRANYGYTF. The CDR3 coding sequence is TGTGCCAGCAGCATCGGACAGCGAGCTAACTATGGCTACACCTTC.

This clonotype was observed at least ten times. The chain has TRBV12-3 or TRBV12-4 and TRBJ1-1; D gene ambiguous. V dropped 6 bases and J dropped 0 bases, with 20 bases sitting between them. The CDR3 runs 17 residues. CDR3 sequence (DNA): TGTGCCAGCAGGGCCACATGGTGGGCGGGGATGAACACTGAAGCTTTCTTT. This sequence encodes CASRATWWAGMNTEAFF.

This clonotype was seen a few times. This chain connects TRBV24-1 to TRBJ2-5, with TRBD2 identical over 7 bases. The CDR3 is 12 residues long. V shed 12 bases, J shed 5 bases, and the junction held 8 bases outside the gene matches. CDR1 KGHDR and CDR2 SFDVKD come from the germline V gene. CDR3 sequence (DNA): TGTGCCTCCTCGACGCGGGGGGAGACCCAGTACTTC. Protein product: CASSTRGETQYF.

The V and J genes are TRBV3-1 and TRBJ2-4; D might be TRBD1 or TRBD2, each matching 6 bases. The CDR3 is made up of 14 amino acids. V lost 3 bases to trimming and J lost 10 bases, with 16 bases between them. Germline assignment: CDR1 LGHDT and CDR2 YNNKEL (reference sequence). The CDR3 coding sequence is TGTGCCAGCAGCCATCTGGGGGGCGAGGGTATTCAGTACTTC. Protein: CASSHLGGEGIQYF. Complete variable domain (other parts from reference TRBV3-1 and TRBJ2-4): DTAVSQTPKYLVTQMGNDKSIKCEQNLGHDTMYWYKQDSKKFLKIMFSYNNKELIINETVPNRFSPKSPDKAHLNLHINSLELGDSAVYFCASSHLGGEGIQYFGAGTRLSVL.

This clonotype was counted many times. This chain uses TRBV12-3 or TRBV12-4 with TRBJ2-5; D is possibly TRBD1 (5 bases). The ends were cut back, 5 bases at V and 3 bases at J, with 10 bases in the middle. The CDR3 has 13 amino acids. The CDR3 region is CASSHDREETQYF. The CDR3 DNA reads TGTGCCAGCAGTCATGACAGAGAAGAGACCCAGTACTTC.

The rearrangement links TRBV12-3 or TRBV12-4 to TRBJ2-7; tentatively, D is TRBD1 (6 bases). This CDR3 has 16 amino acids. V was cut by 4 bases and J by 0 bases, with 16 bases left in between. CDR3 bases: TGTGCCAGCAGTTCACACCCCCAGGGGTCCTCCTACGAGCAGTACTTC. Its translation is CASSSHPQGSSYEQYF.

This clonotype has more than one count but fewer than ten. The V gene is TRBV4-2, the J gene TRBJ1-3; TRBD1 matches 7 bases. J lost 2 bases, V lost 4 bases, and 8 bases had no gene match. This CDR3 has 16 residues. Germline CDR1 and CDR2: LGHNA and YNFKEQ. The CDR3 spells CASSPFRQGPGNTIYF. The DNA of the CDR3 is TGTGCCAGCAGCCCCTTTCGACAGGGCCCTGGAAACACCATATATTTT.

The chain links TRBV7-2 to TRBJ1-1; D is unresolved. The V gene's germline CDR1 is SGHTA and CDR2 FQGNSA. The CDR3 is made up of 15 amino acids. V was pared by 3 bases and J by 0 bases, with 11 bases between. In DNA, the CDR3 is TGTGCCAGCAGCTTGGGAGGGCGTCTGAACACTGAAGCTTTCTTT. This translates into CASSLGGRLNTEAFF.

This clonotype has more than one count but fewer than ten. The chain is built from TRBV4-3 and TRBJ2-2; D not resolved. There are 15 residues in the CDR3. Germline V gene sequence: CDR1 LGHNA, CDR2 YSLEER. Trimming shortened V by 2 bases and J by 4 bases, and 11 bases separated the two germline ends. The chain's CDR3 is CASSQSQNPTGELFF. The CDR3 DNA reads TGCGCCAGCAGCCAAAGCCAAAACCCCACCGGGGAGCTGTTTTTT.

The chain carries TRBV27 and TRBJ2-1, with D perhaps TRBD1 (6 bases). Trimming stripped 6 bases from V and 8 bases from J, with 14 bases between. Per germline, CDR1 MNHEY and CDR2 SMNVEV (reference sequence). The CDR3 covers 13 residues. The DNA of the CDR3 is TGTGCCAGCAGCCCAAGGGGGTTCGATGAGCAGTTCTTC. Its translation: CASSPRGFDEQFF.

V gene TRBV3-1 combines with J gene TRBJ2-7; no reliable D call. V shed 4 bases and J shed 3 bases, with 10 bases lying between them. Germline V gene lookup returns CDR1 LGHDT and CDR2 YNNKEL (reference sequence). CDR3 size: 13 residues. The CDR3 spells CASSRHYDYEQYF. CDR3 bases: TGTGCCAGCAGCCGGCACTATGACTACGAGCAGTACTTC.

V gene TRBV4-2 combines with J gene TRBJ1-5, with D tentatively TRBD1 (6 bases). Germline CDR1 reads LGHNA; CDR2 reads YNFKEQ. Trimming stripped 1 base from V and 5 bases from J, with 21 bases between. This CDR3 contains 18 residues. This chain's CDR3 is CASSQGTETWGAHQPQHF. The DNA of the CDR3 is TGTGCCAGCAGCCAAGGAACGGAAACCTGGGGGGCACATCAGCCCCAGCATTTT.

This sequence joins TRBV18 and TRBJ2-1; the D call may be TRBD1 or TRBD2 (6 bases each). This CDR3 comprises 14 residues. Germline assignment: CDR1 KGHSH and CDR2 LQKENI. V shed 2 bases and J shed 4 bases, with 9 bases lying between them. Here the CDR3 DNA reads TGTGCCAGCTCACCATCGGGGGCGTACAATGAGCAGTTCTTC. Its protein product is CASSPSGAYNEQFF.

This clonotype has at least ten counts. The chain couples TRBV5-1 to TRBJ2-4; perhaps TRBD1 as D (6 bases). The germline V gene encodes CDR1 SGHRS and CDR2 YFSETQ. The V end lost 5 bases, the J end lost 7 bases, and 16 bases lay between the germline ends. This CDR3 contains 14 residues. CDR3 bases: TGCGCCAGCAGTACCACCAGGGGTGCCAACATTCAGTACTTC. Protein: CASSTTRGANIQYF.

This clonotype has a handful of counts. This rearrangement joins TRBV12-3 or TRBV12-4 to TRBJ2-5, with D possibly matching TRBD2 (6 bases). The CDR3 has 16 residues. V was shortened by 8 bases and J by 2 bases, with 21 bases between the two germline ends. The CDR3 DNA sequence: TGTGCCAGCGCCTTGGGGGTTAGCGGACAACAAGAGACCCAGTACTTC. Translating it yields CASALGVSGQQETQYF.

This clonotype was seen a few times. The chain is built from TRBV5-6 and TRBJ2-4; D may correspond to TRBD1 or TRBD2 (6 bases each). Germline V lookup: CDR1 SGHDT, CDR2 YYEEEE. V was trimmed by 1 base and J by 6 bases, leaving 17 bases between them. The CDR3 loop spans 16 amino acids. DNA for the CDR3: TGTGCCAGCAGCTTGCGGTTGGGGGGCGCGGGAAACATTCAGTACTTC. This translates into CASSLRLGGAGNIQYF.